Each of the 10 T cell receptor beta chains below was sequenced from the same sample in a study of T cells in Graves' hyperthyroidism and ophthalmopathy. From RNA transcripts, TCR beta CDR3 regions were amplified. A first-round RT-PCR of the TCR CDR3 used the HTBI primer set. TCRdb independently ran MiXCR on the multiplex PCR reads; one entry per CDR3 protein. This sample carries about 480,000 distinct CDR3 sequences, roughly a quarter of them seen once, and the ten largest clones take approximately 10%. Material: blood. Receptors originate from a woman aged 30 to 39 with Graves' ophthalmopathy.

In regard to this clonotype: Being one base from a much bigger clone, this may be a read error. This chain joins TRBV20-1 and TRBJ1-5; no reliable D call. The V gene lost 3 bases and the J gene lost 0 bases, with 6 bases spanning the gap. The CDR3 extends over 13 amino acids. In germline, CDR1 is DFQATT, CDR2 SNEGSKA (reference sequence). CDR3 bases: TGCAGTGCTAGGAGGGATAGCAATCAGCCCCAGCATTTT. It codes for CSARRDSNQPQHF.

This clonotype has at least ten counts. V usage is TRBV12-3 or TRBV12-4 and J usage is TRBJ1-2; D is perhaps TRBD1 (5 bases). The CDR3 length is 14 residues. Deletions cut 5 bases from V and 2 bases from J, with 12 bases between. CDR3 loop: CASSDRTRNYGYTF. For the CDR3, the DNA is TGTGCCAGCAGTGACCGGACAAGAAACTATGGCTACACCTTC.

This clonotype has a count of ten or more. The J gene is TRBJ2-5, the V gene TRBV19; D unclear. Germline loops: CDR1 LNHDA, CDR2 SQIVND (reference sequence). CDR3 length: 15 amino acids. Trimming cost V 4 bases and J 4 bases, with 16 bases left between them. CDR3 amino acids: CASSRLGLGLETQYF. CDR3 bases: TGTGCCAGTAGTAGACTTGGATTAGGGTTAGAGACCCAGTACTTC.

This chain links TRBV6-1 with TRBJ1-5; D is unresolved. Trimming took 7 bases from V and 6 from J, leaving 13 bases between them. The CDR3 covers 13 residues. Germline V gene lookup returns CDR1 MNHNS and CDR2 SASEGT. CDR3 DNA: TGTGCCAGCAATAATCTGCTCGTTCAGCCCCAGCATTTT. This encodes CASNNLLVQPQHF.

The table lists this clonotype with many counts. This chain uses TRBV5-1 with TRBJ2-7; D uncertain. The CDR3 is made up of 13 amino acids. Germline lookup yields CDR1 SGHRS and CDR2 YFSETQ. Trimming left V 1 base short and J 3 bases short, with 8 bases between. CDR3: CASSLRRDYEQYF. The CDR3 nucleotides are TGCGCCAGCAGCTTGCGAAGGGACTACGAGCAGTACTTC.

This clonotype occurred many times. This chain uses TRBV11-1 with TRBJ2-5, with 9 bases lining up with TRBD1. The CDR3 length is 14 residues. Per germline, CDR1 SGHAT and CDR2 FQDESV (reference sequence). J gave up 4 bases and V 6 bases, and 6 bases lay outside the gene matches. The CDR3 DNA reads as TGTGCCAGCAGTCGGGACAGGGTATCAGAGACCCAGTACTTC. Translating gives CASSRDRVSETQYF.

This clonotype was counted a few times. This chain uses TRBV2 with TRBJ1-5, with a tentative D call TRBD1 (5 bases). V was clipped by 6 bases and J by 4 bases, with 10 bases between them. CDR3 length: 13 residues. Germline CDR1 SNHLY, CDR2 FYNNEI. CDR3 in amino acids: CASSRDYNQPQHF. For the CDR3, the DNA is TGTGCCAGCAGCCGGGACTATAATCAGCCCCAGCATTTT.

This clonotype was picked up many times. The DNA of the CDR3 is TGTGCCAGCAGCAAGGACGGGGTAGAAGCTTTCTTT. It is translated as CASSKDGVEAFF. V gene TRBV7-9 combines with J gene TRBJ1-1; D is unclear. Germline V gene sequence: CDR1 SEHNR, CDR2 FQNEAQ (reference sequence). V was pared by 5 bases and J by 8 bases, with 12 bases between. The CDR3 sequence is 12 residues long.

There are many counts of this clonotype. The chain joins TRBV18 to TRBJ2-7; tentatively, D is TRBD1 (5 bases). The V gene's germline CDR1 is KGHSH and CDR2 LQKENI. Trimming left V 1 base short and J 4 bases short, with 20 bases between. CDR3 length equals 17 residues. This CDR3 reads CASSPLRSAGFLYEQYF. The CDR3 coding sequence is TGTGCCAGCTCACCACTTCGCTCCGCAGGGTTCTTATACGAGCAGTACTTC. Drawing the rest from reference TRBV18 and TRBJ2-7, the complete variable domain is NAGVMQNPRHLVRRRGQEARLRCSPMKGHSHVYWYRQLPEEGLKFMVYLQKENIIDESGMPKERFSAEFPKEGPSILRIQQVVRGDSAAYFCASSPLRSAGFLYEQYFGPGTRLTVT.

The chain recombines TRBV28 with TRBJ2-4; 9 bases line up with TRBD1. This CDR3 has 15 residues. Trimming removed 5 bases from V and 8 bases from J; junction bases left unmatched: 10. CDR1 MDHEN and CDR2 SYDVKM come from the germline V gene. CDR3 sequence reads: CASSAAGTGSYIQYF. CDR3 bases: TGTGCCAGCAGTGCTGCTGGGACAGGGTCCTACATTCAGTACTTC. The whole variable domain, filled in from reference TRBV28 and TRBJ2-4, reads DVKVTQSSRYLVKRTGEKVFLECVQDMDHENMFWYRQDPGLGLRLIYFSYDVKMKEKGDIPEGYSVSREKKERFSLILESASTNQTSMYLCASSAAGTGSYIQYFGAGTRLSVL.